Described below is a single T cell receptor beta chain sequence and its context. This record comes from a study of spatial heterogeneity in lung cancer. In the study overall: Any follow-up PBMC samples that were available went on to be sequenced, and the median time to follow-up was roughly two years after resection.

TCRdb recomputed calls from the 5' RACE reads with MiXCR, one row per CDR3 protein. Here the sample spans about 94,000 distinct CDR3 sequences, less than 20% being singletons. As for time point: blood at routine non-recurrence follow-up after resection. V shed 0 bases and J 7 bases; nucleotides not matched to a gene: 7. Germline V lookup: CDR1 SGDLS, CDR2 YYNGEE. This CDR3 has 15 residues. This TCR came from a male donor with early-stage non-small cell lung cancer. The rearrangement joins TRBV9 to TRBJ2-1; 7 bases align to TRBD2. The sample here was PBMCs, taken at follow-up. The CDR3 region has the DNA TGTGCCAGCAGCGTAGGGGAGGGGTGGCAAAATGAGCAGTTCTTC. It specifies CASSVGEGWQNEQFF. Full variable domain (missing parts from reference TRBV9 and TRBJ2-1): DSGVTQTPKHLITATGQRVTLRCSPRSGDLSVYWYQQSLDQGLQFLIQYYNGEERAKGNILERFSAQQFPDLHSELNLSSLELGDSALYFCASSVGEGWQNEQFFGPGTRLTVL.